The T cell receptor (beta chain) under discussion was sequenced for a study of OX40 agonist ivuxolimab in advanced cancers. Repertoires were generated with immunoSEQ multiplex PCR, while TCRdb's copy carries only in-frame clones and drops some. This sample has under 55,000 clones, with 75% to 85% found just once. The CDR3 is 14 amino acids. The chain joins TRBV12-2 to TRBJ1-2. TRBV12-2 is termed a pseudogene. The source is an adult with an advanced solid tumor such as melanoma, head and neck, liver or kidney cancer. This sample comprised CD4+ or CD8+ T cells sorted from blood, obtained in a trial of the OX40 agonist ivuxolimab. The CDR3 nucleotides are TGTGCAAGTCGCTTATGGGGGTATCTTGATGGCTACACCTTC. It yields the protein CASRLWGYLDGYTF.